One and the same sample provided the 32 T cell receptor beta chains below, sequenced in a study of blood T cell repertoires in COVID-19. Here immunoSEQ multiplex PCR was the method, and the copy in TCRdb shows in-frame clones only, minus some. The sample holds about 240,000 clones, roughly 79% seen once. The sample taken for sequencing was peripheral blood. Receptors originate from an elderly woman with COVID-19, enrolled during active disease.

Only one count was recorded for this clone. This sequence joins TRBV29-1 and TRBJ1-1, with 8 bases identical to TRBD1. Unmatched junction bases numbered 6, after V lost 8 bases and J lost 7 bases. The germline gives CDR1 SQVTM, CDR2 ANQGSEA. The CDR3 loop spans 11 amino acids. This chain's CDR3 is CSLDRGGEAFF. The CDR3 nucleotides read TGCAGCTTAGACAGGGGAGGTGAAGCTTTCTTT.

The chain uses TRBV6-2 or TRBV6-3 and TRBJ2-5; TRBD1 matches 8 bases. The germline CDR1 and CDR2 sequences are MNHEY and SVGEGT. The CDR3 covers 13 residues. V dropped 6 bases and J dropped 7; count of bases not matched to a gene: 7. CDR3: CASSVQGGTTQYF. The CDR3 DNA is TGTGCCAGCAGCGTACAGGGGGGAACGACCCAGTACTTC.

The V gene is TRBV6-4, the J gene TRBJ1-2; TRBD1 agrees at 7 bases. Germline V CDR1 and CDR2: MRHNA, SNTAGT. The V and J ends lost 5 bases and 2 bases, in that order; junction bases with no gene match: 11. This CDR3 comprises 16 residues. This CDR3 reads CASSLTPGQMNYGYTF. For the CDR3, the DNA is TGTGCCAGCAGTTTAACACCGGGACAGATGAACTATGGCTACACCTTC.

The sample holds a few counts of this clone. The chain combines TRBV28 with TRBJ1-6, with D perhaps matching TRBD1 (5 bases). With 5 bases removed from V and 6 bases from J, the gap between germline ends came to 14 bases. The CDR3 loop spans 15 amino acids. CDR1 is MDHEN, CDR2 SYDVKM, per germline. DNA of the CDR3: TGTGCCAGCAGTGGGGGTGGGGAGGGTAATTCACCCCTCCACTTT. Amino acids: CASSGGGEGNSPLHF.

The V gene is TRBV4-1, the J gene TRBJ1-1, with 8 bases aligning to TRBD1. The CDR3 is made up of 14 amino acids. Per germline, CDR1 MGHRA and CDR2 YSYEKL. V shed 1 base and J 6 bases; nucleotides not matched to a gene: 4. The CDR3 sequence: CASSQGSTGAEAFF. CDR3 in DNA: TGCGCCAGCAGCCAAGGCTCGACAGGGGCTGAAGCTTTCTTT.

CDR3 region: CASSQDDRGIRKSPLHF. In DNA, the CDR3 is TGCGCCAGCAGCCAAGATGATAGGGGAATCCGAAAATCACCCCTCCACTTT. This rearrangement joins TRBV4-1 to TRBJ1-6, with D tentatively TRBD1 (5 bases). Trimming cost V 0 bases and J 10 bases, with 19 bases left between them. This CDR3 comprises 17 residues. The germline V gene has CDR1 MGHRA and CDR2 YSYEKL.

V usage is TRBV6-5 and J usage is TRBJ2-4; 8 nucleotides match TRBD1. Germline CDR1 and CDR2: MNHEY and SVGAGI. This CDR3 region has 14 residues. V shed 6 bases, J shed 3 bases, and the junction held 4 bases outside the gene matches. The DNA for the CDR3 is TGTGCCAGCAGCCTTGACAGGGGCAAAAACATTCAGTACTTC. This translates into CASSLDRGKNIQYF.

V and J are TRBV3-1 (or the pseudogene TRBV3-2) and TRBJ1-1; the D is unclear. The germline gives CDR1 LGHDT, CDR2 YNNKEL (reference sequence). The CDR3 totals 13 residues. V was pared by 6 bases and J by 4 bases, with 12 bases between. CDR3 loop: CASSPAPGTEAFF. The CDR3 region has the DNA TGTGCCAGCAGTCCAGCCCCAGGCACTGAAGCTTTCTTT.

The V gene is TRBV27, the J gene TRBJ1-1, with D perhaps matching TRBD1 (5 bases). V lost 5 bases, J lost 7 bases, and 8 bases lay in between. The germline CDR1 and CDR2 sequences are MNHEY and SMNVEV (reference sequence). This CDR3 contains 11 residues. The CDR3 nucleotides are TGTGCCAGCAGTCGCACAGGTGAAGCTTTCTTT. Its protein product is CASSRTGEAFF.

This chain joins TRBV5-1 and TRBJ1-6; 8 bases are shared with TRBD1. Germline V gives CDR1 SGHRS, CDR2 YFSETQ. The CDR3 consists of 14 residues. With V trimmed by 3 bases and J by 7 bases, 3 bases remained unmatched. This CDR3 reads CASSSRQGNSPLHF. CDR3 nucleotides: TGCGCCAGCAGCTCCCGACAGGGGAATTCACCCCTCCACTTT.

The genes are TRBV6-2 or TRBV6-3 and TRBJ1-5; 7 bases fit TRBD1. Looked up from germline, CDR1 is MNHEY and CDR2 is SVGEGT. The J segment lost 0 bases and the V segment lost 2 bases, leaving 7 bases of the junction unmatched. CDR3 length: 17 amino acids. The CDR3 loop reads CASSYGTATYSNQPQHF. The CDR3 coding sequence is TGTGCCAGCAGTTACGGGACAGCAACTTATAGCAATCAGCCCCAGCATTTT.

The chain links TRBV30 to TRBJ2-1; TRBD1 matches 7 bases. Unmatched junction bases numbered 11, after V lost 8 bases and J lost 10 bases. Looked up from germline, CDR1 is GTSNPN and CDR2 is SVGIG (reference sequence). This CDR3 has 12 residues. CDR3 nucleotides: TGTGCCGGGGCAAGGGGGCCAGGGGAGCAGTTCTTC. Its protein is CAGARGPGEQFF.

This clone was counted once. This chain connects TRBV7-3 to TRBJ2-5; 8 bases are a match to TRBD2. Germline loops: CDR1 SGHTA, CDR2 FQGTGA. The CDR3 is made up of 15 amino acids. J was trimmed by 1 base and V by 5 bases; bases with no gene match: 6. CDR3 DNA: TGTGCCAGCAGCATGAACGGGGGGGCCCAAGAGACCCAGTACTTC. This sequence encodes CASSMNGGAQETQYF. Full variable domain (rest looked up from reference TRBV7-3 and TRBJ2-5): GAGVSQTPSNKVTEKGKYVELRCDPISGHTALYWYRQSLGQGPEFLIYFQGTGAADDSGLPNDRFFAVRPEGSVSTLKIQRTERGDSAVYLCASSMNGGAQETQYFGPGTRLLVL.

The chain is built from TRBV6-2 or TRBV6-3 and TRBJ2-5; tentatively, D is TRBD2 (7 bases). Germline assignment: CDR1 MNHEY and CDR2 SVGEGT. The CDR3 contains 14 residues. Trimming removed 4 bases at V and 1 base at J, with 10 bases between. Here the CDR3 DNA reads TGTGCCAGCAGTTTAGGGGGGGCCCAAGAGACCCAGTACTTC. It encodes CASSLGGAQETQYF.

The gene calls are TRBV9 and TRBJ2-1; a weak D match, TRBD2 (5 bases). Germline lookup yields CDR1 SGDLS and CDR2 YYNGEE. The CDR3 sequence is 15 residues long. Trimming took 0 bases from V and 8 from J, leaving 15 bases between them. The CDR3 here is CASSVVGGLLYEQFF. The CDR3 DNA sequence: TGTGCCAGCAGCGTAGTTGGCGGGTTATTATATGAGCAGTTCTTC.

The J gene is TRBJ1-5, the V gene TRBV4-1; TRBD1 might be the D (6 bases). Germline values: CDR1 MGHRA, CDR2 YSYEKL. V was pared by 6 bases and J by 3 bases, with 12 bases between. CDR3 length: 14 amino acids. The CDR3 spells CASRKTGDNQPQHF. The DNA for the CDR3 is TGCGCCAGCAGAAAGACAGGAGACAATCAGCCCCAGCATTTT.

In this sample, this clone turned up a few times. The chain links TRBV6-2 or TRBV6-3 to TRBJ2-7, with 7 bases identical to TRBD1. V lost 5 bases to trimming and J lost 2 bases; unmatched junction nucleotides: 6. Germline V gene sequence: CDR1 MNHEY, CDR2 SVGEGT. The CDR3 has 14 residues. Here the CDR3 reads CASSTRQGAYEQYF. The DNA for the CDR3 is TGTGCCAGCAGTACTAGACAGGGCGCCTACGAGCAGTACTTC.

CDR3 nucleotide sequence: TGTGCCAGCAGTCAGGAGGGAAATCAGCCCCAGCATTTT. Translated, it gives CASSQEGNQPQHF. This sequence joins TRBV2 and TRBJ1-5; no clear D gene. CDR1 SNHLY and CDR2 FYNNEI come from the germline V gene. Trimming removed 5 bases at V and 4 bases at J, with 9 bases between. This CDR3 has 13 residues.

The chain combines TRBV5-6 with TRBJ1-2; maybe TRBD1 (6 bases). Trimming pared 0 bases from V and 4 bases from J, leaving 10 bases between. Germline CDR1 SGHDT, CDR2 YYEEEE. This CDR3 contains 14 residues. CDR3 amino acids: CASSLGQASYGYTF. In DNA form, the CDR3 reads TGTGCCAGCAGCTTGGGACAGGCAAGCTATGGCTACACCTTC.

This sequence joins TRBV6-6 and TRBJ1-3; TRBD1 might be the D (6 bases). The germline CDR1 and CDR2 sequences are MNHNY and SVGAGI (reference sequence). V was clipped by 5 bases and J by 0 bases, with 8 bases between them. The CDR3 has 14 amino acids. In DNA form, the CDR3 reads TGTGCCAGCAGTGACAGGCACTCTGGAAACACCATATATTTT. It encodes CASSDRHSGNTIYF.

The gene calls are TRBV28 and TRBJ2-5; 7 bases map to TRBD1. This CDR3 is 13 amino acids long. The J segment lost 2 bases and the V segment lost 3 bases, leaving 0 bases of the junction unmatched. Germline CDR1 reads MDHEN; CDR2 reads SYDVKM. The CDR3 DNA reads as TGTGCCAGCAGTTTCAGGGGGCAAGAGACCCAGTACTTC. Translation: CASSFRGQETQYF.

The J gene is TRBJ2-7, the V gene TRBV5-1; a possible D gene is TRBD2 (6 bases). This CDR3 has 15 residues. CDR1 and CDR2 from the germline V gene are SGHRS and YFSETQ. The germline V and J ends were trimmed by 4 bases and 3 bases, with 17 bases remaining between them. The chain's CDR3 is CASSVASVQNYEQYF. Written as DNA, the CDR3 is TGCGCCAGCAGCGTAGCTAGCGTTCAGAACTACGAGCAGTACTTC.

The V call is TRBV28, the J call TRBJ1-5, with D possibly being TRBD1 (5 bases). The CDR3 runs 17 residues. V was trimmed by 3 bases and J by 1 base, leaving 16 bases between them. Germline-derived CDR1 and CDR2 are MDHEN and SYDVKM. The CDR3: CASSLGRGLLSNQPQHF. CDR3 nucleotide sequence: TGTGCCAGCAGTTTGGGGCGTGGTCTCCTGAGCAATCAGCCCCAGCATTTT.

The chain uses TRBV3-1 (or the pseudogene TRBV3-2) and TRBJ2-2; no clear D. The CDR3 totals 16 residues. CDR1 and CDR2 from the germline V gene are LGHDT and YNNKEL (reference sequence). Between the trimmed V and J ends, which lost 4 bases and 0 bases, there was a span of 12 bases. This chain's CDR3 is CASSRHTPANTGELFF. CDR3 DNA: TGTGCCAGCAGCCGACACACTCCCGCGAACACCGGGGAGCTGTTTTTT.

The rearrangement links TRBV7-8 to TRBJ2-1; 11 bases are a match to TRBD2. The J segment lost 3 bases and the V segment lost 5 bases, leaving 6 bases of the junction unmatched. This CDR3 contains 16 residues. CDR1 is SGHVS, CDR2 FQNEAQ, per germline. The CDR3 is CASSLSGRALYNEQFF. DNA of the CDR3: TGTGCCAGCAGCCTTAGCGGGAGGGCCCTCTACAATGAGCAGTTCTTC.

The DNA for the CDR3 is TGTGCCACCAGTCGGGTAGCGCCAGATACGCAGTATTTT. This translates into CATSRVAPDTQYF. This sequence joins TRBV24-1 and TRBJ2-3; the D gene is possibly TRBD2 (5 bases). The CDR3 has 13 residues. V was pared by 6 bases and J by 4 bases, with 10 bases between. CDR1 is KGHDR and CDR2 is SFDVKD in the germline V gene.

The chain's CDR3 is CASSRQGQQNNSPLHF. CDR3 bases: TGTGCCAGCAGCCGACAGGGACAACAGAATAATTCACCCCTCCACTTT. This rearrangement joins TRBV5-5 to TRBJ1-6, with 7 bases identical to TRBD1. The germline gives CDR1 SGHKS, CDR2 YYEKEE (reference sequence). V was pared by 4 bases and J by 5 bases, with 9 bases of the junction left unmatched. The CDR3 is made up of 16 amino acids.

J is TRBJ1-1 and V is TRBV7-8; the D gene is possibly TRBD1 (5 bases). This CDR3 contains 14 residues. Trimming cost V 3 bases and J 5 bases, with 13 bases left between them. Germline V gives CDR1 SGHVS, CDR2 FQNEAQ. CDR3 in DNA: TGTGCCAGCAGCTTGGGGGGAGGTGGGACTGAAGCTTTCTTT. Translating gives CASSLGGGGTEAFF.

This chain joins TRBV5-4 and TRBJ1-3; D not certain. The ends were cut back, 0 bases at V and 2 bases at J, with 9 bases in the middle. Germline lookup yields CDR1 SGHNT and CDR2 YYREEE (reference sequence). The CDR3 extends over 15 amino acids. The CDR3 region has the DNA TGTGCCAGCAGCTTGGAGGCGACTCCTGGAAACACCATATATTTT. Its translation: CASSLEATPGNTIYF.

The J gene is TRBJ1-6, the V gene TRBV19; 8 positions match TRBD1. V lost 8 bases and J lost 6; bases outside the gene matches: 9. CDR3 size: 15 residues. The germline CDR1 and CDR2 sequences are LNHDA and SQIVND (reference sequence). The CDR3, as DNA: TGTGCCAGTGGGGGGATCGGGACAGGTAATTCACCCCTCCACTTT. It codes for CASGGIGTGNSPLHF.

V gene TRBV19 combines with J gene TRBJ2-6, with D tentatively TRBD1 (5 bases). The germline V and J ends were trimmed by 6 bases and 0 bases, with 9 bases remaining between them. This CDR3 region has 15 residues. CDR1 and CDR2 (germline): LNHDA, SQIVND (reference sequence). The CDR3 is CASSRQISGANVLTF. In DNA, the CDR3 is TGTGCCAGTAGCAGACAGATCTCTGGGGCCAACGTCCTGACTTTC.

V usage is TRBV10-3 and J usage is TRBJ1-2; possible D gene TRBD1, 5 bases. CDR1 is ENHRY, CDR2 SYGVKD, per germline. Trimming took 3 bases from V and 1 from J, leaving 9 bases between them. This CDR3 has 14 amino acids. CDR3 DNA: TGTGCCATCAGTGATCTCAGGGTTAACTATGGCTACACCTTC. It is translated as CAISDLRVNYGYTF.